This passage covers 3 T cell receptor beta chains from one sample sequenced in a study of T cell changes during pregnancy in multiple sclerosis. Clones were read by immunoSEQ multiplex PCR, and TCRdb kept only the in-frame ones, dropping some. The data hold approximately 70,000 clones, with just over 90% observed a single time. The specimen comprised peripheral blood, sampled in the third trimester of pregnancy. The receptors stem from a female donor with multiple sclerosis, enrolled in a pregnancy study.

This rearrangement joins TRBV27 to TRBJ1-6; D is perhaps TRBD1 (5 bases). V lost 5 bases and J 6 bases, leaving 14 bases between the germline ends. The CDR3 contains 15 residues. Germline V CDR1 and CDR2: MNHEY, SMNVEV (reference sequence). CDR3 amino acids: CASSLARGGNSPLHF. CDR3 bases: TGTGCCAGCAGTCTCGCCCGGGGGGGTAATTCACCCCTCCACTTT.

The J gene is TRBJ2-2, the V gene TRBV5-1; 8 bases align to TRBD1. Per the germline V gene, CDR1 is SGHRS and CDR2 is YFSETQ. The CDR3 extends over 15 amino acids. The V and J ends lost 4 bases and 3 bases, in that order; junction bases with no gene match: 5. The CDR3 is CASSLGQGHTGELFF. CDR3 nucleotide sequence: TGCGCCAGCAGCCTCGGACAGGGTCACACCGGGGAGCTGTTTTTT.

The V call is TRBV5-6, the J call TRBJ2-5; 8 bases align to TRBD1. Germline CDR1 is SGHDT and CDR2 is YYEEEE. V was pared by 4 bases and J by 3 bases, with 11 bases of the junction left unmatched. This CDR3 has 16 residues. The CDR3 region is CASSPTRTGTEETQYF. CDR3 nucleotides: TGTGCCAGCAGCCCGACCCGGACAGGGACGGAAGAGACCCAGTACTTC.